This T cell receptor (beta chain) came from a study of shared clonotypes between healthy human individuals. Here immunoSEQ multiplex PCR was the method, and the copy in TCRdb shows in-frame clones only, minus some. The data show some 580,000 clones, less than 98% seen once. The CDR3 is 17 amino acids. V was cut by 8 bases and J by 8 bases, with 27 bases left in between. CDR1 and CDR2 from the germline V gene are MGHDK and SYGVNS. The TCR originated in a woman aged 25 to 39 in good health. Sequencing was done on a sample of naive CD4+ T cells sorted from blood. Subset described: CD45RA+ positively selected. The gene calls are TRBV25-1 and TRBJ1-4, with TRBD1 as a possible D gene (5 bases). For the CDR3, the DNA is TGTGCCAGCTCTCCCACGGGACGGCCTGGGGTCGGGGAAAAACTGTTTTTT. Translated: CASSPTGRPGVGEKLFF.